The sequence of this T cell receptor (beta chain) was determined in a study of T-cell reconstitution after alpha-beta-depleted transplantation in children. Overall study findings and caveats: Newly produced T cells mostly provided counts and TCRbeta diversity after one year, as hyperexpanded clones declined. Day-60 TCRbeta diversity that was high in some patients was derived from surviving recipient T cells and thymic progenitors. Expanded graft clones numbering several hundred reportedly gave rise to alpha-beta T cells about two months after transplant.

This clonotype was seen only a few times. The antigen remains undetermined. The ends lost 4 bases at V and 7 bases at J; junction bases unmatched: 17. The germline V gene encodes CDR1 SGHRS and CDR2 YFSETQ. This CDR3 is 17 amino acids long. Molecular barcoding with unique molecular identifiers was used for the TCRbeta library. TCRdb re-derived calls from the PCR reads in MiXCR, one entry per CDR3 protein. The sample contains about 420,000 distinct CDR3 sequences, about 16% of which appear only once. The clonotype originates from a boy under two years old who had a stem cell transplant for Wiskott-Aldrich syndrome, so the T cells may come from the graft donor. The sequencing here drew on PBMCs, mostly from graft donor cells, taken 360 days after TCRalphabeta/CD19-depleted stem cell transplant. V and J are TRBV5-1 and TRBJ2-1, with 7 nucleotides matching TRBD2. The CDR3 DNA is TGCGCCAGCAGCCCCCGTTCCGGGTATGGGGGACTAAATGAGCAGTTCTTC. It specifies CASSPRSGYGGLNEQFF.